These T cell receptor beta chains were read from a single sample in a study of human T cells and chemical hapten exposure. TCRdb passed the RACE reads through MiXCR, listing each CDR3 protein once. Of more than 45,000 distinct CDR3 sequences in the sample, around 12% were seen once. The starting material was whole blood, obtained in connection with sensitization to the hapten diphenylcyclopropenone (DPC). The receptors stem from a man aged 30-40 years with alopecia areata. Some clones in this sample may be carry-over from other donors' samples. CDR3s include the opening cysteine and the closing phenylalanine or tryptophan. The D gene is left open where the match is weak. A row's size may be missing; if present it is once, few, many or a size class.

>TRBV29-1|TRBJ1-1|few|.
CSAGLATEAFF
TGCAGCGCTGGTTTAGCTACTGAAGCTTTCTTT
>TRBV7-9|TRBJ1-1|few|.
CASSPQGTGEAFF
TGTGCCAGCAGCCCGCAGGGAACAGGTGAAGCTTTCTTT
>TRBV10-2|TRBJ2-7|few|.
CASSTSPLGGASEQYF
TGCGCCAGCAGTACTTCCCCCCTGGGGGGCGCGTCCGAGCAGTACTTC
>TRBV10-3|TRBJ2-3|many|.
CAISQSPDLIVETDTQYF
TGTGCCATCAGCCAATCCCCGGACCTCATCGTGGAAACAGATACGCAGTATTTT
>TRBV7-2|TRBJ1-1|many|.
CASSFRGVTEAFF
TGTGCCAGCAGCTTTCGGGGGGTCACTGAAGCTTTCTTT
>TRBV5-1|TRBJ2-3|.|.
CASSLDGVGTDTQYF
TGCGCCAGCAGCTTGGATGGGGTGGGCACAGATACGCAGTATTTT
>TRBV7-7|TRBJ1-3|.|.
CASSLLDGNTIYF
TGTGCCAGCAGCTTATTAGATGGAAACACCATATATTTT
>TRBV18|TRBJ1-2|few|TRBD1
CASSPAGTGEAGYTF
TGTGCCAGCTCACCCGCCGGGACAGGGGAAGCGGGCTACACCTTC
>TRBV9|TRBJ2-3|.|.
CASSVVNRGSTDTQYF
TGTGCCAGCAGCGTAGTAAATCGGGGGAGCACAGATACGCAGTATTTT
>TRBV4-2|TRBJ1-2|.|TRBD1
CASSQEGRTGGIYGYTF
TGTGCCAGCAGCCAAGAGGGGCGGACAGGGGGGATCTATGGCTACACCTTC
>TRBV28|TRBJ2-7|.|TRBD1
CASSQTGTGAYEQYF
TGTGCCAGCAGTCAAACCGGGACAGGCGCCTACGAGCAGTACTTC
>TRBV7-9|TRBJ2-5|many|.
CASRPGTGTPETQYF
TGTGCCAGCAGGCCCGGAACAGGGACGCCGGAGACCCAGTACTTC
>TRBV7-9|TRBJ1-5|many|.
CASSEHYSNQPQHF
TGTGCCAGCAGCGAACACTATAGCAATCAGCCCCAGCATTTT
>TRBV20-1|TRBJ1-6|many|.
CSARGAVNSPLHF
TGCAGTGCTAGAGGTGCAGTAAATTCACCCCTCCACTTT
>TRBV5-6|TRBJ1-1|.|TRBD1
CASSLIGRGTLQGTEAYF
TGTGCCAGCAGCTTGATTGGCAGGGGGACACTCCAGGGCACTGAAGCTTACTTT
>TRBV4-3|TRBJ2-3|few|TRBD2
CASSSRTRGDTQYF
TGCGCCAGCAGCTCCCGGACTAGGGGAGATACGCAGTATTTT